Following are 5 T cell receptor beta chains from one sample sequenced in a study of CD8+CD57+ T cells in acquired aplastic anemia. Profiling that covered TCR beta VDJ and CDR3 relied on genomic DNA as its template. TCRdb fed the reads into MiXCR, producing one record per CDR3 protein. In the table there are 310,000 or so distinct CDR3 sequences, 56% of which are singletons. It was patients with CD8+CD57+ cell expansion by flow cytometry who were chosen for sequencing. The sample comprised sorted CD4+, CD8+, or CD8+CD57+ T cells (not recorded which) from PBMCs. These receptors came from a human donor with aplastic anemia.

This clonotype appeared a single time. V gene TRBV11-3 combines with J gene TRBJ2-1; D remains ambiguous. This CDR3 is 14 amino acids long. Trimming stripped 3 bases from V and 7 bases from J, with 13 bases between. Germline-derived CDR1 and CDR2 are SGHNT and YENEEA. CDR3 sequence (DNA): TGTGCCAGCAGCTTGGATTGGAGTTATAATGAGCAGTTCTTC. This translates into CASSLDWSYNEQFF.

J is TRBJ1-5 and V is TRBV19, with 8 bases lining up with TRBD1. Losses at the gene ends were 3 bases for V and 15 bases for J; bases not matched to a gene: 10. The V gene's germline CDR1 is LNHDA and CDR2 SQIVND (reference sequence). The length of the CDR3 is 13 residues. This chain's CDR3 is CASSIPPGQVAHF. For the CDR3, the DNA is TGTGCCAGTAGTATTCCCCCGGGACAGGTGGCGCATTTT.

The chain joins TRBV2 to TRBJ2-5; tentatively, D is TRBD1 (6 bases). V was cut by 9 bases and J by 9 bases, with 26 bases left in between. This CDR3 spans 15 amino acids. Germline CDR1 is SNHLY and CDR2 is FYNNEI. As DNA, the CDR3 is TGTGCCAGTTTTAGCCTTAGCTGGGGGCGACCGTCCCAGTACTTC. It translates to CASFSLSWGRPSQYF.

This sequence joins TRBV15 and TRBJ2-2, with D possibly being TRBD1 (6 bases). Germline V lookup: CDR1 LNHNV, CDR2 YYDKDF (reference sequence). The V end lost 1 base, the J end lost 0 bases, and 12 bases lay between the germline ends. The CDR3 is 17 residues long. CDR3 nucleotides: TGTGCCACCAGCAGAGGGGACATCTACGCGAACACCGGGGAGCTGTTTTTT. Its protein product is CATSRGDIYANTGELFF.

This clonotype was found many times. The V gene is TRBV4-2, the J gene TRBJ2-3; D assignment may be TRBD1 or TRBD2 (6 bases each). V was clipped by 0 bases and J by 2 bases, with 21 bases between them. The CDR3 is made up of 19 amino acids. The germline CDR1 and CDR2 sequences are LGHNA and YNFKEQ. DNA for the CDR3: TGTGCCAGCAGCCAAGAGGGCCCGGGGGCTGGGAGCCCCACAGATACGCAGTATTTT. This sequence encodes CASSQEGPGAGSPTDTQYF.